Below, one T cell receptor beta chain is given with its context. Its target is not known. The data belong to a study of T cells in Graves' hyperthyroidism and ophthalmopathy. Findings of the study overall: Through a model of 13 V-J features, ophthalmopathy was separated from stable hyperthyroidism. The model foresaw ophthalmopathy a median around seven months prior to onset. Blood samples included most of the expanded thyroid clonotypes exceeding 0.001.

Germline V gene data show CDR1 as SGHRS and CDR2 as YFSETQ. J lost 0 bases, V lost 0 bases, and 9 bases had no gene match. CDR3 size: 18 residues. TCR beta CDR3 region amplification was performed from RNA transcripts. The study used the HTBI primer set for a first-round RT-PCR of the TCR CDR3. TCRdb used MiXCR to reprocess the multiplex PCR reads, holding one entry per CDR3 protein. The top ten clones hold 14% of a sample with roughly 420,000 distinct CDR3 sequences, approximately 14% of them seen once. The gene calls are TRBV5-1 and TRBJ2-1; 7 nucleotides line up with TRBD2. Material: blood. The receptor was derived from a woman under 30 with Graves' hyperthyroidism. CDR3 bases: TGCGCCAGCAGCTTGGATGCTAGCGGATTAAGCTCCTACAATGAGCAGTTCTTC. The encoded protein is CASSLDASGLSSYNEQFF.